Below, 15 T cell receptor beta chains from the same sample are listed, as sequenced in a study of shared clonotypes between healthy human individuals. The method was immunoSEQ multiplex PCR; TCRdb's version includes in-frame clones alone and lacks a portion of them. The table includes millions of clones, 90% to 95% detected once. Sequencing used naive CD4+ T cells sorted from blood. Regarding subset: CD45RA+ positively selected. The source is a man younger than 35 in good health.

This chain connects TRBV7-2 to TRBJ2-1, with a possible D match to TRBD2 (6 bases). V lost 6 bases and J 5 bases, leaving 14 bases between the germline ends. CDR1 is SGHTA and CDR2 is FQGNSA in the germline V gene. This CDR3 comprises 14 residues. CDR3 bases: TGTGCCAGCAGTAAGGGGACTTGGGACAATGAGCAGTTCTTC. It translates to CASSKGTWDNEQFF.

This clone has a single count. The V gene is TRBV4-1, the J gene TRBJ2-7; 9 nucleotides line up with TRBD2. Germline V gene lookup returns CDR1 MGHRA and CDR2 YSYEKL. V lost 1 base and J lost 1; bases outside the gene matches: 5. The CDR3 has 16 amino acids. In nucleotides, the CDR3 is TGCGCCAGCAGCCAAGCGGCTAGCGGGGAGTCCTACGAGCAGTACTTC. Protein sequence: CASSQAASGESYEQYF.

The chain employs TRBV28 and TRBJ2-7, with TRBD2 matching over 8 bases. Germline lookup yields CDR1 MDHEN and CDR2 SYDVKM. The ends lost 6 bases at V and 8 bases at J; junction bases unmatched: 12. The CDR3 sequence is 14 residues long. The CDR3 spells CASSPTGTSVQQYF. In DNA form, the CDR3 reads TGTGCCAGCAGCCCAACCGGGACTAGTGTGCAGCAGTACTTC.

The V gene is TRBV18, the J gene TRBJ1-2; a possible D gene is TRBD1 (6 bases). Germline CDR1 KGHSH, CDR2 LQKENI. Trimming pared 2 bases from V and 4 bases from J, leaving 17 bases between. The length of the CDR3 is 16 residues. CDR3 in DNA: TGTGCCAGCTCACCAGAGTTGGGGGCCCTCGTCTATGGCTACACCTTC. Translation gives CASSPELGALVYGYTF.

CDR3 coding DNA: TGTGCCAGTAGTATGGAGGGTTCAGGTAATTCACCCCTCCACTTT. It codes for CASSMEGSGNSPLHF. The chain couples TRBV19 to TRBJ1-6; no definite D call. Germline V gene data show CDR1 as LNHDA and CDR2 as SQIVND (reference sequence). The CDR3 length is 15 residues. The V and J ends lost 3 bases and 6 bases respectively, with 12 bases between them.

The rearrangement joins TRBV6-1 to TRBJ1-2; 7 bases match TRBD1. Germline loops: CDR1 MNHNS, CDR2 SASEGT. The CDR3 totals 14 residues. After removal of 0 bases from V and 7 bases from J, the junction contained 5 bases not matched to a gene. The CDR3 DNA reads TGTGCCAGCAGTGAAGCATCGACAGGGTTTGGCTACACCTTC. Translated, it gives CASSEASTGFGYTF.

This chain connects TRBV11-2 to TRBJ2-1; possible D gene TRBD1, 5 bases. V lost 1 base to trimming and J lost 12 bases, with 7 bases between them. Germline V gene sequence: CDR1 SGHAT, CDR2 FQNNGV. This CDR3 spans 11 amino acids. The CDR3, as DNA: TGTGCCAGCAGCTTAGCAGGGCGGCAGTTCTTC. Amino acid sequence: CASSLAGRQFF.

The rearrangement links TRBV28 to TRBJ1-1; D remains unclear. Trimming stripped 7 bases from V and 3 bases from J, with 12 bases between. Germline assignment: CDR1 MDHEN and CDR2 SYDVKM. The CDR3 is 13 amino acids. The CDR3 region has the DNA TGTGCCAGCATGGGAAGGGTCGACACTGAAGCTTTCTTT. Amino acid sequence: CASMGRVDTEAFF. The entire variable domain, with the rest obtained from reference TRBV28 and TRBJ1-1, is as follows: DVKVTQSSRYLVKRTGEKVFLECVQDMDHENMFWYRQDPGLGLRLIYFSYDVKMKEKGDIPEGYSVSREKKERFSLILESASTNQTSMYLCASMGRVDTEAFFGQGTRLTVV.

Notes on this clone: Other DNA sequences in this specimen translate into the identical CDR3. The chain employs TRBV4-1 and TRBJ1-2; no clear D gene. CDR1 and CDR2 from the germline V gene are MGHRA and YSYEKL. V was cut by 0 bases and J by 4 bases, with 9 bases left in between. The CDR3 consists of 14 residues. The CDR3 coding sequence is TGCGCCAGCAGCCAAGAGGGGAGCCTCTATGGCTACACCTTC. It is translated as CASSQEGSLYGYTF.

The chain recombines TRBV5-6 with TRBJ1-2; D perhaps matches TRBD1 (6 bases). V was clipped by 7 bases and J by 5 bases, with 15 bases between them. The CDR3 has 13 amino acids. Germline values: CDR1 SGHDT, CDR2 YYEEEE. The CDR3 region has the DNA TGTGCCAGCTCCGACAGGACTCGGTATGGCTACACCTTC. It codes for CASSDRTRYGYTF.

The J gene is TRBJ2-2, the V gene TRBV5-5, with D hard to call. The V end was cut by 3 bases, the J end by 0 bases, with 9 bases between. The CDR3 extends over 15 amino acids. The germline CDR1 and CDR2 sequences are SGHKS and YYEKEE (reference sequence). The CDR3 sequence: CASSSLAANTGELFF. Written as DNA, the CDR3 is TGTGCCAGCAGCTCTCTTGCGGCGAACACCGGGGAGCTGTTTTTT.

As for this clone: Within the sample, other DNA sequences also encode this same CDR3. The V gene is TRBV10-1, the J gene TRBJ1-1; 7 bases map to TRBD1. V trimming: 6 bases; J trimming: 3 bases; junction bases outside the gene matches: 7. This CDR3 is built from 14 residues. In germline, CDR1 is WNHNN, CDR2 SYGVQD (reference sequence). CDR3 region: CASRPGGKDTEAFF. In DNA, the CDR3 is TGCGCCAGCAGACCAGGGGGGAAGGACACTGAAGCTTTCTTT.

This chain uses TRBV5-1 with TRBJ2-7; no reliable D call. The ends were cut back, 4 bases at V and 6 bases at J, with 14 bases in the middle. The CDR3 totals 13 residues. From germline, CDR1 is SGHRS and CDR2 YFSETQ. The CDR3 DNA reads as TGCGCCAGCAGCAAGGTAACCCCCCGCGAGCAGTACTTC. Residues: CASSKVTPREQYF.

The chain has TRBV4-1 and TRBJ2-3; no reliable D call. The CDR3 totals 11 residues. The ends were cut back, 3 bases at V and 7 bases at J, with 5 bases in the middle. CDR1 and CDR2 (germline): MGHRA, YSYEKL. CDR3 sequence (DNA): TGCGCCAGCAGCCAGATGAATACGCAGTATTTT. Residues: CASSQMNTQYF.

CDR3 coding DNA: TGTGCCAGCATCCTACCCTGGAGATTTCAGGGTTCAGGCTACGAGCAGTACTTC. Translation: CASILPWRFQGSGYEQYF. This chain uses TRBV5-8 with TRBJ2-7; maybe TRBD1 (5 bases). Trimming pared 6 bases from V and 3 bases from J, leaving 28 bases between. The CDR3 extends over 18 amino acids. Germline assignment: CDR1 SGHTS and CDR2 YDEGEE.